These 14 T cell receptor beta chains originate from one sample sequenced in a study of molecular identifiers for immune sequencing clone quantification. Each CDR3 protein is one row after TCRdb ran MiXCR on the PCR reads. The data show approximately 40,000 distinct CDR3 sequences, under 20% seen once. The sequenced sample was naive CD8+ T cells from blood, with Jurkat cell RNA spiked in. Specified subset: FACS-sorted CD8+CD4-CCR7+CD45RA+ naive T cells. The receptors derive from a human donor in good health. Some libraries in this study had Jurkat cell RNA spiked in.

Concerning this clonotype: A much more abundant neighbour one base away suggests this may be a read error. The chain couples TRBV9 to TRBJ2-5; 13 positions agree with TRBD2. The CDR3 totals 16 residues. V shed 4 bases and J 4 bases; nucleotides not matched to a gene: 7. Germline V gene sequence: CDR1 SGDLS, CDR2 YYNGEE. CDR3 nucleotide sequence: TGTGCCAGCAGCACAGAGGGACTAGCGGGACGAGAGACCCAGTACTTC. It translates to CASSTEGLAGRETQYF. The variable domain in full, with the rest retrieved from reference TRBV9 and TRBJ2-5, is DSGVTQTPKHLITATGQRVTLRCSPRSGDLSVYWYQQSLDQGLQFLIQYYNGEERAKGNILERFSAQQFPDLHSELNLSSLELGDSALYFCASSTEGLAGRETQYFGPGTRLLVL.

Turning to this clonotype: This could be a read error, since a much larger clone is one nucleotide away. The chain has TRBV13 and TRBJ2-2, with 9 bases aligning to TRBD1. V trimming: 5 bases; J trimming: 4 bases; junction bases outside the gene matches: 11. From germline, CDR1 is PRHDT and CDR2 FYEKMQ (reference sequence). CDR3 length equals 17 residues. The CDR3 reads CASSPNDRGFGTGELFF. CDR3 DNA sequence: TGTGCCAGCAGCCCGAACGACAGGGGGTTCGGCACCGGGGAGCTGTTTTTT.

Notes on this clonotype: Just one base apart from a much larger clone, this may be a read error. V usage is TRBV6-5 and J usage is TRBJ1-6, with a possible D match to TRBD1 (5 bases). CDR1 is MNHEY, CDR2 SVGAGI, per germline. The CDR3 runs 18 residues. Trimming pared 8 bases from V and 0 bases from J, leaving 20 bases between. The CDR3 sequence: CASCPTPRASSYNSPLHF. The DNA for the CDR3 is TGTGCCAGCTGTCCGACGCCCAGGGCCAGCTCCTATAATTCACCCCTCCACTTT.

This clonotype occurred many times. This rearrangement joins TRBV7-9 to TRBJ2-5; TRBD2 might be the D (5 bases). Germline assignment: CDR1 SEHNR and CDR2 FQNEAQ (reference sequence). V was trimmed by 4 bases and J by 5 bases, leaving 14 bases between them. The CDR3 is made up of 14 amino acids. CDR3 sequence reads: CASSSSTGGETQYF. Here the CDR3 DNA reads TGTGCCAGCAGCTCGTCTACCGGCGGGGAGACCCAGTACTTC.

This clonotype was observed many times. The V call is TRBV2, the J call TRBJ2-5; D gene uncertain. The germline V gene has CDR1 SNHLY and CDR2 FYNNEI. The CDR3 consists of 14 residues. The V end lost 2 bases, the J end lost 5 bases, and 12 bases lay between the germline ends. The CDR3 DNA reads TGTGCCAGCAGTGAATTGAGTAGCTGGGAGACCCAGTACTTC. It codes for CASSELSSWETQYF. The entire variable domain, with the rest obtained from reference TRBV2 and TRBJ2-5, is as follows: EPEVTQTPSHQVTQMGQEVILRCVPISNHLYFYWYRQILGQKVEFLVSFYNNEISEKSEIFDDQFSVERPDGSNFTLKIRSTKLEDSAMYFCASSELSSWETQYFGPGTRLLVL.

Regarding this clonotype: It is likely a read error, because the conserved phenylalanine at the end of the CDR3 is missing. This chain links TRBV29-1 with TRBJ2-1; D is ambiguous. V was shortened by 5 bases and J by 4 bases, with 6 bases between the two germline ends. Germline-derived CDR1 and CDR2 are SQVTM and ANQGSEA. This CDR3 spans 11 amino acids. For the CDR3, the DNA is TGCAGCGTTTTGGAGTACAATGAGCAGTTCCTC. Residues: CSVLEYNEQFL.

This clonotype occurred many times. The chain recombines TRBV28 with TRBJ1-1, with D perhaps TRBD1 (6 bases). This CDR3 has 14 residues. With 9 bases removed from V and 3 bases from J, the gap between germline ends came to 17 bases. The germline gives CDR1 MDHEN, CDR2 SYDVKM. The DNA of the CDR3 is TGTGCCAGTTCTACAACCTCAGGGGACACTGAAGCTTTCTTT. Translating gives CASSTTSGDTEAFF.

This clonotype was observed at least ten times. The chain uses TRBV4-3 and TRBJ2-1; 10 bases align to TRBD1. The CDR3 sequence is 16 residues long. The V gene end was trimmed by 4 bases and the J gene end by 8 bases; junction bases not matched to a gene: 11. Germline V gene sequence: CDR1 LGHNA, CDR2 YSLEER. CDR3: CASSPEDRGLLDEQFF. For the CDR3, the DNA is TGCGCCAGCAGCCCAGAGGACAGGGGGTTACTGGATGAGCAGTTCTTC.

This clonotype was detected ten times or more. The chain uses TRBV6-2 or TRBV6-3 and TRBJ2-1, with 7 bases matching TRBD2. V shed 6 bases and J 4 bases; nucleotides not matched to a gene: 12. The CDR3 loop spans 16 amino acids. Germline V lookup: CDR1 MNHEY, CDR2 SVGEGT. The CDR3 bases are TGTGCCAGCAGCTGGGGTCCCCAGCGGGAATACAATGAGCAGTTCTTC. Amino acids: CASSWGPQREYNEQFF.

Comments on this clonotype: One base away lies a much larger clone, so this may be a sequencing read error. The chain joins TRBV27 to TRBJ2-7; TRBD2 matches 7 bases. The germline CDR1 and CDR2 sequences are MNHEY and SMNVEV (reference sequence). The CDR3 totals 13 residues. The CDR3 reads CVSSLGLTYEQYF. The CDR3 nucleotides are TGTGTCAGCAGTCTGGGACTAACATACGAGCAGTACTTC.

Notes on this clonotype: It may be a read error: a sequence one base away is much more abundant. The chain has TRBV7-9 and TRBJ1-3, with D possibly matching TRBD1 (6 bases). There are 15 residues in the CDR3. Trimming stripped 5 bases from V and 4 bases from J, with 15 bases between. Germline V gene sequence: CDR1 SEHNR, CDR2 FQNEAQ (reference sequence). The CDR3 nucleotides read TGTGCCAGCAGCGCTGCAGGGGTGTCGGGAAACACCATATATTTT. Protein product: CASSAAGVSGNTIYF.

Worth noting for this clonotype: Since a much larger clone is just one base distant, this may be a read error. The chain joins TRBV13 to TRBJ1-1; D is perhaps TRBD1 (5 bases). The CDR3 loop spans 14 amino acids. Looked up from germline, CDR1 is PRHDT and CDR2 is FYEKMQ (reference sequence). With 7 bases removed from V and 4 bases from J, the gap between germline ends came to 16 bases. CDR3 protein: CASNSWGGSTEAFF. The CDR3 nucleotides are TGTGCCAGCAACTCATGGGGGGGATCCACTGAAGCTTTCTTT.

This clonotype was found many times. The J gene is TRBJ2-7, the V gene TRBV25-1; 10 bases are shared with TRBD1. Germline assignment: CDR1 MGHDK and CDR2 SYGVNS. The CDR3 totals 15 residues. Unmatched junction bases numbered 8, after V lost 4 bases and J lost 5 bases. The CDR3 DNA sequence: TGTGCCAGCAGTGTTCTCCGACAGGGGGCCCACGAGCAGTACTTC. This gives the protein CASSVLRQGAHEQYF.

As for this clonotype: A single base separates this from a much larger clone, so it may be a read error. CDR3 sequence: CASSQANSPYKQYF. The CDR3 DNA follows: TGTGCCAGCAGCCAGGCGAATTCCCCCTACAAGCAGTACTTC. The chain links TRBV3-1 to TRBJ2-7; D unresolved. The germline CDR1 and CDR2 sequences are LGHDT and YNNKEL (reference sequence). The CDR3 totals 14 residues.